These T cell receptor beta chains were read from a single sample in a study of Ad26.COV2.S vaccination and SARS-CoV-2 variants. Libraries were prepared by immunoSEQ multiplex PCR; TCRdb keeps only in-frame clonotypes and omits some of them. The sample has a few hundred thousand clones, about 92% seen once. Source: peripheral blood, taken in a trial of Ad26.COV2.S vaccine versus placebo. These receptor sequences come from a person between 18 and 59 years old who received the Ad26.COV2.S COVID-19 vaccine or a placebo. The conserved cysteine and the conserved F or W are not part of the CDR3 here. The D gene is left open where the match is weak.

D,V,J,CDR3
.,TRBV28,TRBJ2-5,ASSPTRTVQETQY
TRBD2,TRBV4-1,TRBJ2-7,ASSRGTSGYPMGQY
.,TRBV2,TRBJ2-1,ASIWGLGYNEQF
TRBD1,TRBV4-1,TRBJ2-1,ATSIYETGDEQF
.,TRBV9,TRBJ2-1,ASSVRDTREQF
.,TRBV10-3,TRBJ2-1,AISESRENEQF
TRBD2,TRBV7-9,TRBJ2-3,ASSLVFGGAGETDTQY
.,TRBV7-2,TRBJ2-5,ASSLGVRETQY
TRBD1,TRBV4-3,TRBJ1-3,ASSRSDGTETINSGNTIY
TRBD1,TRBV7-3,TRBJ2-2,ASSSPGQYTGELF
TRBD2,TRBV19,TRBJ2-3,ASSTGTRSTDTQY
.,TRBV7-9,TRBJ1-2,ASSLAQGHGYT
.,TRBV3-1/TRBV3-2,TRBJ1-3,ASSQDPSSGNTIY
.,TRBV20-1,TRBJ2-7,SASRPSASRTYEQY
.,TRBV7-9,TRBJ2-7,ASSFDGSYEQY
TRBD1,TRBV6-1,TRBJ1-2,ASSAAGTGIYYGYT
.,TRBV12-1,TRBJ2-7,ASSTGLAGVSYEQY
TRBD2,TRBV18,TRBJ2-2,ASSLLAGVVTGELF
.,TRBV9,TRBJ2-7,ASSIPSGDEQY
.,TRBV7-2,TRBJ2-1,ASSLRGTDNEQF
TRBD2,TRBV13,TRBJ2-7,ASSSRIAGPFEQY
.,TRBV27,TRBJ2-1,ASSLGGTYNEQF
TRBD2,TRBV6-2/TRBV6-3,TRBJ2-7,ASSLQPTSGRGYEQY
.,TRBV12-5,TRBJ2-3,ASARDTASTDTQY
.,TRBV29-1,TRBJ1-1,SVDKGQLNTEAF
.,TRBV4-3,TRBJ2-1,ASSQDEDSSYNEQF
.,TRBV9,TRBJ2-3,ASSGHTDTQY
TRBD1,TRBV15,TRBJ1-3,ATKDRNSGNTIY